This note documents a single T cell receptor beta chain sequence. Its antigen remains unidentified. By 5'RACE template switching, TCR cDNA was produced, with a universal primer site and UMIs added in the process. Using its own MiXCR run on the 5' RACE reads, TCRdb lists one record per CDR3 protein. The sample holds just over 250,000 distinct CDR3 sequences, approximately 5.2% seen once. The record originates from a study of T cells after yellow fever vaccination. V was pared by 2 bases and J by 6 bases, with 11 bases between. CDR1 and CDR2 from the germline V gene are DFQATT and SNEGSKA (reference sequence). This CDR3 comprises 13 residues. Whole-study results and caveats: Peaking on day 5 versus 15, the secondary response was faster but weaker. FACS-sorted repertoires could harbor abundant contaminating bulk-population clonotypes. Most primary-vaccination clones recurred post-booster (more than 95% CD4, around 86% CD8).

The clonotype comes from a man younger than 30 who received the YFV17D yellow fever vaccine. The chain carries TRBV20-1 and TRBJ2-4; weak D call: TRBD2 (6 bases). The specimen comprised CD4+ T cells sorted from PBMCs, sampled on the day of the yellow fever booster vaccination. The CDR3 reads CSARLPGGNIQYF. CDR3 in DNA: TGCAGTGCTAGACTTCCCGGGGGAAACATTCAGTACTTC.